Sequencing of this T cell receptor beta chain was carried out in a study of preoperative IRX-2 immunotherapy in early breast cancer. Treatment: preoperative locoregional IRX-2 cytokine immunotherapy. Preoperative locoregional IRX-2 cytokine immunotherapy was tested in the phase Ib source study. Sequencing used immunoSEQ multiplex PCR; TCRdb keeps in-frame clones, though not all of them. The sample contains fewer than 25,000 clones, about 87% of which appear only once. The CDR3 extends over 15 amino acids. V lost 6 bases, J lost 8 bases, and 19 bases lay in between. Germline V lookup: CDR1 WNHNN, CDR2 SYGVQD (reference sequence).

This receptor was identified in a human donor with breast cancer. The sequencing used tumor tissue, collected after IRX-2 immunotherapy. The J gene is TRBJ1-4, the V gene TRBV10-1; a possible D gene is TRBD1 (6 bases). The CDR3 nucleotides read TGCGCCAGCAGCGAGCGGGGGGGGCGTGGGGAAAAACTGTTTTTT. It codes for CASSERGGRGEKLFF.